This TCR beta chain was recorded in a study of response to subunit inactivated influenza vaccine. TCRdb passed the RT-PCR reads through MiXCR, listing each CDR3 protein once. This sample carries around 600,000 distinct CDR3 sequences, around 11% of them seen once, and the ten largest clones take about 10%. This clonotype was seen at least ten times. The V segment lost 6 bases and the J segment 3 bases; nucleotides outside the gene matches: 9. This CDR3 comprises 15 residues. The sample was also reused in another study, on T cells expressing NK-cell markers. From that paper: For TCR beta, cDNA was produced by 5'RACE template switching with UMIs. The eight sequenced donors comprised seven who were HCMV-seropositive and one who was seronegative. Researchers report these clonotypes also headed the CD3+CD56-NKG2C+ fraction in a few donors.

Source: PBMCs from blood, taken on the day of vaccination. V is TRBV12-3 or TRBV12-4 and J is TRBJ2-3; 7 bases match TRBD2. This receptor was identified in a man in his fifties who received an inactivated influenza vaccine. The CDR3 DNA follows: TGTGCCAGCAGGGGGACTTTGGGAGGGACAGATACGCAGTATTTT. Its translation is CASRGTLGGTDTQYF.